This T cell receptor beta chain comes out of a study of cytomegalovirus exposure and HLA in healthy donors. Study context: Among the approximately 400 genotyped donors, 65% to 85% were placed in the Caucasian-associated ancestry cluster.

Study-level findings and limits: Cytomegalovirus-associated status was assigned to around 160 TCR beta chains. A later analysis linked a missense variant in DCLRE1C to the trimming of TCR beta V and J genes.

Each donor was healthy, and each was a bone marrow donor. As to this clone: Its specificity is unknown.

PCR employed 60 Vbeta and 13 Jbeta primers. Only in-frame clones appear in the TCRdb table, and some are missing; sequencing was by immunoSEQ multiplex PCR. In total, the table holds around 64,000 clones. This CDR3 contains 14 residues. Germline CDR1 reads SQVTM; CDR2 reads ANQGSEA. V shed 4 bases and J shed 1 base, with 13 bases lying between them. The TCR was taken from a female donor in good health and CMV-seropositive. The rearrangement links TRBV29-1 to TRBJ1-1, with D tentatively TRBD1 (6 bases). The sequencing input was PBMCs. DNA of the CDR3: TGCAGCGTTGTGAGGGGGTCAGAGAACACTGAAGCTTTCTTT. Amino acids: CSVVRGSENTEAFF.